This T cell receptor (beta chain) was observed in a study of identical twins. This clonotype was counted many times. No antigen is known for it. Study outcomes and limitations: Modelling underestimated the level of out-of-frame TCR alpha sharing observed in monozygotic twins.

MiXCR, applied by TCRdb to the 5' RACE reads, yields one record per CDR3 protein. Here the sample spans approximately 680,000 distinct CDR3 sequences, around 7.5% being singletons. The CDR3 length is 11 residues. Trimming shortened V by 6 bases and J by 7 bases, and 4 bases separated the two germline ends. The sample was also linked to a second study, of yellow fever vaccine responses in identical twins.

Sequenced sample: PBMCs. The chain has TRBV12-3 or TRBV12-4 and TRBJ1-6; no reliable D call. The sequence derives from a woman aged 18-35 years in good health. The CDR3 region is CASSLNSPLHF. The CDR3 DNA is TGTGCCAGCAGCCTAAATTCACCCCTCCACTTT.